The source of this T cell receptor (beta chain) is a study of CD4 T cells in relation to SARS-CoV-2 and coronaviruses. Of note for this clone: What it binds is unknown.

V shed 2 bases and J shed 4 bases, with 6 bases lying between them. The CDR3 contains 12 residues. Germline V gene lookup returns CDR1 MDHEN and CDR2 SYDVKM. Assay used: immunoSEQ multiplex PCR; TCRdb lists only in-frame clones, some missing. Counted here are about 39,000 clones, approximately 80% occurring once; the ten biggest clones make up 6.6%. The receptor's source is an adult with COVID-19. The rearrangement uses TRBV28 and TRBJ2-7; no definite D call. Material: naive CD4+ T cells from PBMCs, cultured in vitro. Sample subset: naive CD4+ T cells isolated by negative enrichment. CDR3 sequence reads: CASSLAPYEQYF. The CDR3 nucleotides are TGTGCCAGCAGTTTAGCACCATACGAGCAGTACTTC.